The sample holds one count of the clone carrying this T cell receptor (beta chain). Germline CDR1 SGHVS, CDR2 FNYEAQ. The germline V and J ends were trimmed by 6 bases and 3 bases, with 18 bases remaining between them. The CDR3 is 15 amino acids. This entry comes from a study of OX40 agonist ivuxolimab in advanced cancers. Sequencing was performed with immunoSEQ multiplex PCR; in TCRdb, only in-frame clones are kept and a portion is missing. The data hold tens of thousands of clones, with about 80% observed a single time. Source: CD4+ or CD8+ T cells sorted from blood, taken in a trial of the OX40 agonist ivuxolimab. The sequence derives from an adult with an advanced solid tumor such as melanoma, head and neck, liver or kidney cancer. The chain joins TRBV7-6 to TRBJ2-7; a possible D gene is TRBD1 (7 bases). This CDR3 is CASSRIQGGGYEQYF. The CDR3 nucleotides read TGTGCCAGCAGTCGAATCCAGGGGGGAGGCTACGAGCAGTACTTC.